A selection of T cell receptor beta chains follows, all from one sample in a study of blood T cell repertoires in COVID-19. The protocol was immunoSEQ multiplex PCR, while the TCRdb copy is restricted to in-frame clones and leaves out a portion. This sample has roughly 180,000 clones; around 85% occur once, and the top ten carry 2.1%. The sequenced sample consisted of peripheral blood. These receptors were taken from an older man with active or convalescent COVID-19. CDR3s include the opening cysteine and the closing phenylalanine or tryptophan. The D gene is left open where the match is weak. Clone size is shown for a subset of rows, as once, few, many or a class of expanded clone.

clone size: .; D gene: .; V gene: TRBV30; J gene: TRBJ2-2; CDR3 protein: CAWSVTVFSTSTFTGELFF; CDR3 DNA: TGTGCCTGGAGTGTAACCGTTTTTTCCACTTCGACTTTCACCGGGGAGCTGTTTTTT
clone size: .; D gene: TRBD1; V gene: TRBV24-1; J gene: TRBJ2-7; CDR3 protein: CATSDRQGSYEQYF; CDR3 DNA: TGTGCCACCAGTGACCGACAGGGCTCCTACGAGCAGTACTTC
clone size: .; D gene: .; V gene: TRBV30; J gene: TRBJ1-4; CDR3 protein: CAWSVLLATTGEKLFF; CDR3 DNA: TGTGCCTGGAGTGTACTTCTAGCGACCACCGGGGAAAAACTGTTTTTT
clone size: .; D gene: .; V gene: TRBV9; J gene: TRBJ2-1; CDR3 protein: CARLTGFNEQFF; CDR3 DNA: TGTGCCAGGCTGACAGGTTTCAATGAGCAGTTCTTC
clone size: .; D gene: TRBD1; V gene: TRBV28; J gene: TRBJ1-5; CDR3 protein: CASSFRGANQPQHF; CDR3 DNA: TGTGCCAGCAGTTTCAGGGGGGCTAATCAGCCCCAGCATTTT
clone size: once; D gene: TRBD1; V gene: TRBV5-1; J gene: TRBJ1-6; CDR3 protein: CASMTGPGVNSPLHF; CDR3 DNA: TGCGCCAGCATGACAGGGCCCGGCGTCAATTCACCCCTCCACTTT
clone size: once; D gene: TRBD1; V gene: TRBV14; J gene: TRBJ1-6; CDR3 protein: CASSQNRGNSPLHF; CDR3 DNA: TGTGCCAGCAGCCAAAACAGGGGAAATTCACCCCTCCACTTT
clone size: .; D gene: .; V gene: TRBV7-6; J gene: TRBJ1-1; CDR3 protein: CASSLGAGMVTEAFF; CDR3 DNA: TGTGCCAGCAGCTTAGGGGCGGGTATGGTCACTGAAGCTTTCTTT
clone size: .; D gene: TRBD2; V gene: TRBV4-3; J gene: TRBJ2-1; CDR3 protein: CASSQGSGSHNEQFF; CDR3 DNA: TGCGCCAGCAGCCAAGGTAGCGGGAGTCACAATGAGCAGTTCTTC
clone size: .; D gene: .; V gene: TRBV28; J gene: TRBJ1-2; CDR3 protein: CASSPPGGRGYTF; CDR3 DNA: TGTGCCAGCAGTCCACCCGGAGGTAGGGGCTACACCTTC
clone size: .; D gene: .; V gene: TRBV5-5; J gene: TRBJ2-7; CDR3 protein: CASSSRDNPEQYF; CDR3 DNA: TGTGCCAGCAGCTCCCGGGACAATCCCGAGCAGTACTTC
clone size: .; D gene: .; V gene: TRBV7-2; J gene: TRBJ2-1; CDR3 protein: CASSRVRRGGHYNEQFF; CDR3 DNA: TGTGCCAGCAGCCGGGTCCGGAGGGGGGGCCACTACAATGAGCAGTTCTTC
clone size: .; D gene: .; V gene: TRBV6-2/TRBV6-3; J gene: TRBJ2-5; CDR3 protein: CASSLRGWGETQYF; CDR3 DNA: TGTGCCAGCAGCTTGAGGGGGTGGGGAGAGACCCAGTACTTC
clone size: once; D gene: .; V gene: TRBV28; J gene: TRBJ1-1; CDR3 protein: CASSLLTTGDTEAFF; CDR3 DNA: TGTGCCAGCAGTTTACTTACGACAGGAGACACTGAAGCTTTCTTT
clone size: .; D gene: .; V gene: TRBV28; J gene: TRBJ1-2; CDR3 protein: CASSLLGAGGYTF; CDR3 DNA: TGTGCCAGCAGTTTATTAGGGGCCGGGGGCTACACCTTC
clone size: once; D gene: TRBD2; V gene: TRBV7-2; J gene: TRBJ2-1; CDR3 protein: CASSLSSGDSNEQFF; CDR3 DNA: TGTGCCAGCAGCTTATCTAGCGGGGATTCCAATGAGCAGTTCTTC
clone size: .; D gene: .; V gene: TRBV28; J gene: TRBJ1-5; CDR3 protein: CASKIGAGSNQPQHF; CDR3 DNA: TGTGCCAGCAAGATAGGGGCAGGGAGCAATCAGCCCCAGCATTTT
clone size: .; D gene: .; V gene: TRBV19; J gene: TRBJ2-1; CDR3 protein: CASSTPTDATSSYNEQFF; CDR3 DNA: TGTGCCAGTAGCACCCCTACAGATGCAACCTCATCCTACAATGAGCAGTTCTTC
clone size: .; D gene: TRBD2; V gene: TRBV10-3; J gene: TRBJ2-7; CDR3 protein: CAISKGLAGGDEQYF; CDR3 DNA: TGTGCCATCAGTAAGGGACTAGCGGGGGGGGACGAGCAGTACTTC
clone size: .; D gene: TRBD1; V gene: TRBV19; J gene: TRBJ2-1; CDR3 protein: CASSISQGSYNEQFF; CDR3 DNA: TGTGCCAGTAGTATATCACAGGGGTCCTACAATGAGCAGTTCTTC
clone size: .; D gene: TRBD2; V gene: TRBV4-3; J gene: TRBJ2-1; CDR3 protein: CASSQEFLAGGMVHEQFF; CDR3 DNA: TGCGCCAGCAGCCAAGAGTTCCTAGCGGGGGGTATGGTACATGAGCAGTTCTTC
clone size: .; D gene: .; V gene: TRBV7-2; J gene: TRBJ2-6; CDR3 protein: CASSLGRLGSRANVLTF; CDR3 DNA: TGTGCCAGCAGCTTAGGGAGACTGGGTTCGAGGGCCAACGTCCTGACTTTC
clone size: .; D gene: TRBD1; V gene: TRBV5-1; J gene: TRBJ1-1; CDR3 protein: CASSTPGQGYREAFF; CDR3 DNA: TGCGCCAGCAGCACGCCGGGACAGGGCTACCGCGAAGCTTTCTTT
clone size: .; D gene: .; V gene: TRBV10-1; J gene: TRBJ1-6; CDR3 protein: CASSVVPNSPLHF; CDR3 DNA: TGCGCCAGCAGTGTAGTTCCGAATTCACCCCTCCACTTT
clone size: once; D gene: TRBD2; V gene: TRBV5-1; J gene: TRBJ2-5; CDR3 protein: CASSSLAGDGETQYF; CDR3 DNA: TGCGCCAGCAGCTCCTTAGCGGGAGATGGGGAGACCCAGTACTTC
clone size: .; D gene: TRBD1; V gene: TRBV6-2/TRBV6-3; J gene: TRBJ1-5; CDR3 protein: CASSYLGRGWNQPQHF; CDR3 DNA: TGTGCCAGCAGTTACCTCGGCAGGGGGTGGAATCAGCCCCAGCATTTT
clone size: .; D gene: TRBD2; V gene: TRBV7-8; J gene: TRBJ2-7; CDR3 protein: CASSLGAGLAGYEQYF; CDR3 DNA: TGTGCCAGCAGCTTAGGGGCTGGACTAGCGGGCTACGAGCAGTACTTC
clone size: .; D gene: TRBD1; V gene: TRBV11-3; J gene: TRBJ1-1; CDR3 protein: CASSLGPGQTNTEAFF; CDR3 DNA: TGTGCCAGCAGCTTAGGACCGGGACAGACTAACACTGAAGCTTTCTTT
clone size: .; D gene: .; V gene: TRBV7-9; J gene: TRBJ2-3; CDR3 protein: CASSGSPWTDTQYF; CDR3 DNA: TGTGCCAGCAGCGGCAGTCCCTGGACAGATACGCAGTATTTT
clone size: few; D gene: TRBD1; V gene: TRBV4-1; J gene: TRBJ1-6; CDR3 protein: CASSQPTGAGNSPLHF; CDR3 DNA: TGCGCCAGCAGCCAACCGACAGGGGCTGGGAATTCACCCCTCCACTTT
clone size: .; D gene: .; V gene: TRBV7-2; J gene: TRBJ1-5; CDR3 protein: CASSIDRSSNQPQHF; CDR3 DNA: TGTGCCAGCAGCATAGACAGGAGTAGCAATCAGCCCCAGCATTTT
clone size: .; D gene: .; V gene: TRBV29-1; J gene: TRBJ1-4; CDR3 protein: CSVEKRCRTEYEKLFF; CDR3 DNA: TGCAGCGTTGAGAAACGGTGCAGGACAGAGTATGAAAAACTGTTTTTT
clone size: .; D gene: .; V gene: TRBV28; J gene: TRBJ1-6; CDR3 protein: CASSFGSSYNSPLHF; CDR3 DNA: TGTGCCAGCAGTTTTGGCAGCTCCTATAATTCACCCCTCCACTTT
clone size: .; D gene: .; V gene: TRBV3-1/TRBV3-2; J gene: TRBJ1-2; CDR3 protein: CASSYSGEGYGYTF; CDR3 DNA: TGTGCCAGCAGCTACTCGGGGGAGGGCTATGGCTACACCTTC